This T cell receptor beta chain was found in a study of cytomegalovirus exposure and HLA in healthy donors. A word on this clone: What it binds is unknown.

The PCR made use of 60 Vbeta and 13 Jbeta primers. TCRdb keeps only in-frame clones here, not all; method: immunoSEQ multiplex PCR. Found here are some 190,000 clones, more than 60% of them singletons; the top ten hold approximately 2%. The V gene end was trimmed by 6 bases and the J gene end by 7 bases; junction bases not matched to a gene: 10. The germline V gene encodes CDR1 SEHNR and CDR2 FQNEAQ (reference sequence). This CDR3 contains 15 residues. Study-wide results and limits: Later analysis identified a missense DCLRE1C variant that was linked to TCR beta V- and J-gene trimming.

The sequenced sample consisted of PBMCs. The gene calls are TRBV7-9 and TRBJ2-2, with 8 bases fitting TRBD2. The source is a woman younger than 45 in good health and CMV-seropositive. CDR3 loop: CASRPSGTSIGELFF. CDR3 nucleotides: TGTGCCAGCAGACCCTCCGGGACTAGTATCGGGGAGCTGTTTTTT.